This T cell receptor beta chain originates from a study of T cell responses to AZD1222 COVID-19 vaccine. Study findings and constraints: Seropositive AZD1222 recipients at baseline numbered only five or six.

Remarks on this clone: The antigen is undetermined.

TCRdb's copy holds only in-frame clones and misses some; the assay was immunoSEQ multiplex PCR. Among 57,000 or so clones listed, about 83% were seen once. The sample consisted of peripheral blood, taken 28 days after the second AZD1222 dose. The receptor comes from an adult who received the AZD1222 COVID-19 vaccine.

The CDR3 reads CASSPRENYYGYTF. CDR3 DNA: TGTGCCAGCAGTCCCAGGGAAAATTACTATGGCTACACCTTC. The chain uses TRBV6-5 and TRBJ1-2, with D perhaps matching TRBD1 (5 bases). Germline V CDR1 and CDR2: MNHEY, SVGAGI. V was cut by 5 bases and J by 3 bases, with 13 bases left in between. This CDR3 is built from 14 residues.